These 24 T cell receptor beta chains were sequenced from one sample in a study of shared clonotypes between healthy human individuals. Selected positively for CCR7 and CD45RO-negative, naive CD8 cells excluded terminally differentiated effector memory CD45RA+ cells. Repertoires were generated with immunoSEQ multiplex PCR, while TCRdb's copy carries only in-frame clones and drops some. Of under 600,000 clones in the sample, roughly 98% were seen once. The specimen was naive CD8+ T cells sorted from blood. The origin of the receptors is a man aged 25-40 years in good health.

As for this clone: Other nucleotide sequences in the sample specify the same CDR3. The rearrangement links TRBV27 to TRBJ2-2; the D gene is possibly TRBD1 (5 bases). The germline V and J ends were trimmed by 2 bases and 8 bases, with 9 bases remaining between them. Looked up from germline, CDR1 is MNHEY and CDR2 is SMNVEV (reference sequence). The CDR3 spans 13 residues. The CDR3 loop reads CASSLARTGELFF. As DNA, the CDR3 is TGTGCCAGCAGTTTAGCAAGGACAGGGGAGCTGTTTTTT.

The J gene is TRBJ1-3, the V gene TRBV7-9; D might be TRBD1 (5 bases). The CDR3 is made up of 15 amino acids. Per germline, CDR1 SEHNR and CDR2 FQNEAQ (reference sequence). With 5 bases removed from V and 2 bases from J, the gap between germline ends came to 13 bases. CDR3 sequence (DNA): TGTGCCAGCAGCCCCGGTGGGGGGACTGGAAACACCATATATTTT. Translation gives CASSPGGGTGNTIYF.

The chain joins TRBV14 to TRBJ1-1; D is ambiguous. CDR1 is SGHDN, CDR2 FVKESK, per germline. V was clipped by 4 bases and J by 10 bases, with 22 bases between them. The CDR3 totals 15 residues. In nucleotides, the CDR3 is TGTGCCAGCAGCCCAGCCGGATTGCCCCTTCTCGGAGCTTTCTTT. This sequence encodes CASSPAGLPLLGAFF. The full variable domain, its missing parts supplied by reference TRBV14 and TRBJ1-1, is EAGVTQFPSHSVIEKGQTVTLRCDPISGHDNLYWYRRVMGKEIKFLLHFVKESKQDESGMPNNRFLAERTGGTYSTLKVQPAELEDSGVYFCASSPAGLPLLGAFFGQGTRLTVV.

The CDR3 nucleotides are TGCAGCGTTGAGGCGGCAGGAACCTACAATGAGCAGTTCTTC. Encoded protein: CSVEAAGTYNEQFF. V and J are TRBV29-1 and TRBJ2-1; D is unclear. CDR1 SQVTM and CDR2 ANQGSEA come from the germline V gene. The CDR3 has 14 residues. The V end was cut by 3 bases, the J end by 2 bases, with 11 bases between.

This clone has a single count. The V gene is TRBV5-4, the J gene TRBJ2-3; possibly TRBD1 for D (5 bases). CDR3 length: 14 residues. Trimming shortened V by 0 bases and J by 2 bases, and 7 bases separated the two germline ends. CDR1 is SGHNT and CDR2 is YYREEE in the germline V gene (reference sequence). The CDR3 DNA is TGTGCCAGCAGCTTGGGACAGTACACAGATACGCAGTATTTT. Translation: CASSLGQYTDTQYF.

The V call is TRBV9, the J call TRBJ2-5, with a possible D match to TRBD2 (5 bases). Germline V CDR1 and CDR2: SGDLS, YYNGEE. The CDR3 extends over 15 amino acids. Trimming stripped 0 bases from V and 2 bases from J, with 11 bases between. CDR3 DNA: TGTGCCAGCAGCGTAGTAGGGAGATATCAAGAGACCCAGTACTTC. Its translation: CASSVVGRYQETQYF.

This clone was counted a single time. This chain joins TRBV29-1 and TRBJ2-3, with a weak D call TRBD2 (6 bases). The CDR3 covers 14 residues. V was cut by 7 bases and J by 5 bases, with 19 bases left in between. From germline, CDR1 is SQVTM and CDR2 ANQGSEA. CDR3 DNA sequence: TGCAGCGCTGGCCGGGCGGGAAGGCAAGATACGCAGTATTTT. Translation: CSAGRAGRQDTQYF.

The chain employs TRBV7-2 and TRBJ2-4; either TRBD1 or TRBD2 may fit D (6 bases each). The CDR3 extends over 14 amino acids. The germline CDR1 and CDR2 sequences are SGHTA and FQGNSA. Trimming removed 1 base at V and 9 bases at J, with 13 bases between. The CDR3 reads CASSLGGTPGIQYF. CDR3 DNA: TGTGCCAGCAGCTTAGGCGGGACACCAGGCATTCAGTACTTC.

The chain joins TRBV4-1 to TRBJ2-7, with 10 bases that match TRBD1. The length of the CDR3 is 16 residues. Germline V gives CDR1 MGHRA, CDR2 YSYEKL. V gave up 2 bases and J gave up 4 bases; unmatched junction bases: 8. The CDR3 DNA follows: TGCGCCAGCAGCCAAAGGGGGACAGGGGCGAAGTACGAGCAGTACTTC. This translates into CASSQRGTGAKYEQYF.

The chain couples TRBV29-1 to TRBJ2-1; 14 positions match TRBD2. The CDR3 is 17 residues long. V was clipped by 4 bases and J by 0 bases; unmatched bases: 5. Germline V gene data show CDR1 as SQVTM and CDR2 as ANQGSEA. In nucleotides, the CDR3 is TGCAGCGTTGCAGGGACTAGCGGGGGTAGCTCCTACAATGAGCAGTTCTTC. Its protein product is CSVAGTSGGSSYNEQFF.

The CDR3 sequence is CASSLSFFGEQFF. As DNA, the CDR3 is TGTGCCAGCAGTTTATCGTTTTTCGGTGAGCAGTTCTTC. The genes are TRBV27 and TRBJ2-1, with D unclear. This CDR3 contains 13 residues. V was trimmed by 0 bases and J by 9 bases, leaving 9 bases between them. Germline V CDR1 and CDR2: MNHEY, SMNVEV (reference sequence).

V gene TRBV7-2 combines with J gene TRBJ2-7, with D perhaps given as TRBD1 or TRBD2 (5 bases each). The CDR3 contains 14 residues. From germline, CDR1 is SGHTA and CDR2 FQGNSA. V was cut by 3 bases and J by 3 bases, with 12 bases left in between. CDR3 amino acids: CASSLYQRGYEQYF. The CDR3 region has the DNA TGTGCCAGCAGCTTGTATCAGAGGGGCTACGAGCAGTACTTC. Filled out from reference TRBV7-2 and TRBJ2-7, the complete variable domain reads GAGVSQSPSNKVTEKGKDVELRCDPISGHTALYWYRQSLGQGLEFLIYFQGNSAPDKSGLPSDRFSAERTGGSVSTLTIQRTQQEDSAVYLCASSLYQRGYEQYFGPGTRLTVT.

This clone has just one count. The V gene is TRBV7-9, the J gene TRBJ1-5; D is perhaps TRBD1 (5 bases). Germline V gene data show CDR1 as SEHNR and CDR2 as FQNEAQ (reference sequence). The CDR3 totals 14 residues. Trimming stripped 0 bases from V and 3 bases from J, with 6 bases between. CDR3 sequence reads: CASSLAGANQPQHF. The CDR3 DNA is TGTGCCAGCAGCTTAGCCGGGGCCAATCAGCCCCAGCATTTT.

This sequence joins TRBV7-9 and TRBJ2-3; tentatively, D is TRBD1 (7 bases). Looked up from germline, CDR1 is SEHNR and CDR2 is FQNEAQ (reference sequence). This CDR3 region has 17 residues. Trimming shortened V by 1 base and J by 3 bases, and 17 bases separated the two germline ends. This CDR3 is CASSLGQGGFGTDTQYF. CDR3 in DNA: TGTGCCAGCAGCTTAGGACAGGGAGGATTTGGGACAGATACGCAGTATTTT.

The genes are TRBV7-8 and TRBJ2-1, with 7 positions matching TRBD1. Trimming removed 2 bases from V and 0 bases from J; junction bases left unmatched: 13. The CDR3 contains 19 residues. CDR1 and CDR2 from the germline V gene are SGHVS and FQNEAQ. The CDR3 region is CASSLTGQGEYGSYNEQFF. In DNA, the CDR3 is TGTGCCAGCAGCTTAACAGGCCAGGGGGAATATGGCTCCTACAATGAGCAGTTCTTC.

This chain joins TRBV28 and TRBJ1-2, with no clear D. CDR3 size: 15 residues. With 5 bases removed from V and 9 bases from J, the gap between germline ends came to 22 bases. CDR1 and CDR2 from the germline V gene are MDHEN and SYDVKM. The DNA for the CDR3 is TGTGCCAGCAGTACCGTCTGGGTAGGAGAAGATAGCTACACCTTC. Translated: CASSTVWVGEDSYTF.

The chain links TRBV6-5 to TRBJ1-2; unclear D gene. Trimming stripped 0 bases from V and 5 bases from J, with 16 bases between. The CDR3 is 16 residues long. Germline values: CDR1 MNHEY, CDR2 SVGAGI. The CDR3 nucleotides are TGTGCCAGCAGTTACTCGAAAGGGTCAGTCCCGTATGGCTACACCTTC. This codes for CASSYSKGSVPYGYTF.

Details on this clone: The sample has other DNA sequences that encode this CDR3 too. This chain joins TRBV7-9 and TRBJ2-3, with D unclear. Trimming left V 4 bases short and J 2 bases short, with 4 bases between. The CDR3 contains 12 residues. The germline V gene encodes CDR1 SEHNR and CDR2 FQNEAQ (reference sequence). CDR3 loop: CASSSFTDTQYF. DNA of the CDR3: TGTGCCAGCAGCTCGTTCACAGATACGCAGTATTTT.

The V call is TRBV7-9, the J call TRBJ2-3; no definite D call. Between the trimmed V and J ends, which lost 1 base and 5 bases, there was a span of 16 bases. The CDR3 has 16 amino acids. Germline V lookup: CDR1 SEHNR, CDR2 FQNEAQ (reference sequence). CDR3 protein: CASSLGAVFQVDTQYF. The CDR3 DNA is TGTGCCAGCAGCTTAGGGGCTGTCTTTCAGGTAGATACGCAGTATTTT.

The chain is built from TRBV7-9 and TRBJ2-1, with 8 bases fitting TRBD1. The CDR3 has 14 residues. With V trimmed by 5 bases and J by 3 bases, 3 bases remained unmatched. Germline V lookup: CDR1 SEHNR, CDR2 FQNEAQ (reference sequence). In DNA, the CDR3 is TGTGCCAGCAGCCCCGGGACAGGCTACAATGAGCAGTTCTTC. Protein sequence: CASSPGTGYNEQFF. Filled out from reference TRBV7-9 and TRBJ2-1, the complete variable domain reads DTGVSQNPRHKITKRGQNVTFRCDPISEHNRLYWYRQTLGQGPEFLTYFQNEAQLEKSRLLSDRFSAERPKGSFSTLEIQRTEQGDSAMYLCASSPGTGYNEQFFGPGTRLTVL.

J is TRBJ2-1 and V is TRBV6-5; 11 bases line up with TRBD2. This CDR3 has 15 amino acids. Germline CDR1 is MNHEY and CDR2 is SVGAGI. Trimming removed 0 bases from V and 8 bases from J; junction bases left unmatched: 3. The CDR3 protein is CASSYSLAGGDEQFF. The CDR3 DNA follows: TGTGCCAGCAGTTACTCCCTAGCGGGAGGCGATGAGCAGTTCTTC.

J is TRBJ2-2 and V is TRBV6-5; TRBD2 agrees at 7 bases. V was pared by 2 bases and J by 3 bases, with 0 bases of the junction left unmatched. Germline V gene sequence: CDR1 MNHEY, CDR2 SVGAGI. This CDR3 has 14 amino acids. CDR3 sequence: CASSYRGDTGELFF. The CDR3, as DNA: TGTGCCAGCAGTTACCGGGGGGACACCGGGGAGCTGTTTTTT.

The chain is built from TRBV6-1 and TRBJ2-5; TRBD2 agrees at 7 bases. V was clipped by 10 bases and J by 4 bases; unmatched bases: 12. Per germline, CDR1 MNHNS and CDR2 SASEGT. This CDR3 contains 14 residues. CDR3 loop: CATGEGFRGETQYF. Written as DNA, the CDR3 is TGTGCCACCGGGGAGGGCTTTAGAGGAGAGACCCAGTACTTC.

The CDR3 DNA is TGTGCCAGCAGTGCCTTCCACGAGCAGTACTTC. This encodes CASSAFHEQYF. The V call is TRBV2, the J call TRBJ2-7; D not certain. From germline, CDR1 is SNHLY and CDR2 FYNNEI. The CDR3 contains 11 residues. Deletions cut 4 bases from V and 5 bases from J, with 6 bases between.